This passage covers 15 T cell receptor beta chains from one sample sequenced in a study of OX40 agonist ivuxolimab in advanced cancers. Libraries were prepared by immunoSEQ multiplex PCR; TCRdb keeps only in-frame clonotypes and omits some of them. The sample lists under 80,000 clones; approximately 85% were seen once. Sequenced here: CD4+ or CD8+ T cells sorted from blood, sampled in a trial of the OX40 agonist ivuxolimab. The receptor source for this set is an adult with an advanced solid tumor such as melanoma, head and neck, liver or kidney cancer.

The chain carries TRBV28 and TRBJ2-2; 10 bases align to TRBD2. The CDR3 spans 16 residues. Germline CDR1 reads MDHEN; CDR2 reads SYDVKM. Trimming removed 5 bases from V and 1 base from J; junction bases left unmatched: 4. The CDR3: CASSLLAGGNTGELFF. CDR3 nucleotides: TGTGCCAGCAGTCTCTTAGCGGGGGGGAACACCGGGGAGCTGTTTTTT.

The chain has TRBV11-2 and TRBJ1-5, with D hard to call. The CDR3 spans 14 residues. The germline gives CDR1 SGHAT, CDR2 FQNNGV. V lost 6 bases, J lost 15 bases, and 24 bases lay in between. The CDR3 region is CASRLPAARFLLHF. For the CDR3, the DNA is TGTGCCAGCAGGCTCCCGGCGGCAAGGTTTTTATTGCATTTT.

The CDR3 DNA reads as TGTGCCAGCGCAAACGACCTGAACACTGAAGCTTTCTTT. Amino acid sequence: CASANDLNTEAFF. The chain couples TRBV6-1 to TRBJ1-1; D is uncertain. Germline V lookup: CDR1 MNHNS, CDR2 SASEGT. This CDR3 contains 13 residues. V dropped 8 bases and J dropped 0 bases, with 10 bases sitting between them.

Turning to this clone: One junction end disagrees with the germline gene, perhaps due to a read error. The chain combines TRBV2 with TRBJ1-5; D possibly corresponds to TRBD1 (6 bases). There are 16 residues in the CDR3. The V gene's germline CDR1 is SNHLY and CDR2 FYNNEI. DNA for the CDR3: TGTGCCAGCAGCGAAGGTGTTAAGGGGGGGAATCAGCCCCAGCATTTT. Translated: CASSEGVKGGNQPQHF.

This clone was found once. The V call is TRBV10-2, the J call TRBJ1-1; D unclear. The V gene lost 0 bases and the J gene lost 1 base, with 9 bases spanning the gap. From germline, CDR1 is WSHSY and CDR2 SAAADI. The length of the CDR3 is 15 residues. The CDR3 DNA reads TGCGCCAGCAGTGAGTCGAGGCAGGAGAACACTGAAGCTTTCTTT. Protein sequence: CASSESRQENTEAFF.

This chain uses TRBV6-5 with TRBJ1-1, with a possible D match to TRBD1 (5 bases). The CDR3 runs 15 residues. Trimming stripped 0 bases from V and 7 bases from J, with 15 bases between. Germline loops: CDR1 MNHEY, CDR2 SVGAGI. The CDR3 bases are TGTGCCAGCAGTTACTCACAGGAAAGAGGGGATGAAGCTTTCTTT. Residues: CASSYSQERGDEAFF.

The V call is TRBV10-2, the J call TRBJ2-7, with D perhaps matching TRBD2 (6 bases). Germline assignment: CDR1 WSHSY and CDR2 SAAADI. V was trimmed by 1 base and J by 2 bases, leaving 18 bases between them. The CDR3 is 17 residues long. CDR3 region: CASSELVLAWEAYEQYF. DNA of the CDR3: TGCGCCAGCAGTGAGTTAGTTCTCGCGTGGGAGGCCTACGAGCAGTACTTC.

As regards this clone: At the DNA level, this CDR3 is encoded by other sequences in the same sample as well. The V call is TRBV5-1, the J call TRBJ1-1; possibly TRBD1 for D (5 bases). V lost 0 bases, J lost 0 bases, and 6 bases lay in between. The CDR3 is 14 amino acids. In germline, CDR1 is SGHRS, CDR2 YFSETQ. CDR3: CASSLGGMNTEAFF. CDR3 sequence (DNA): TGCGCCAGCAGCTTGGGGGGCATGAACACTGAAGCTTTCTTT.

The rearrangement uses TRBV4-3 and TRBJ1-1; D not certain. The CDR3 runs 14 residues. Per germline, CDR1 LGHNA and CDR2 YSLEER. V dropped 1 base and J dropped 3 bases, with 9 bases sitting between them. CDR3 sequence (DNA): TGCGCCAGCAGCCAAGCCGCCTCCGACACTGAAGCTTTCTTT. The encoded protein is CASSQAASDTEAFF.

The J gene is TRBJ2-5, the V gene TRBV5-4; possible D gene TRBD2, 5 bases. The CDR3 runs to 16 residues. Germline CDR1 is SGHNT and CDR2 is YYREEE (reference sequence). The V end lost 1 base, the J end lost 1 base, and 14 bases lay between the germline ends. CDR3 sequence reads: CASSLMQTGIQETQYF. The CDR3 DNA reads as TGTGCCAGCAGCTTGATGCAGACCGGGATCCAAGAGACCCAGTACTTC.

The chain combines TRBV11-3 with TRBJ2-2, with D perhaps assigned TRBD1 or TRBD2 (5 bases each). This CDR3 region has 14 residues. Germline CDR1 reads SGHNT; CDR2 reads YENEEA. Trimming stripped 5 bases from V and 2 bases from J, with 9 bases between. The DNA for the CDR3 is TGTGCCAGCAGCCCGGGGCTAAACACCGGGGAGCTGTTTTTT. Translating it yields CASSPGLNTGELFF.

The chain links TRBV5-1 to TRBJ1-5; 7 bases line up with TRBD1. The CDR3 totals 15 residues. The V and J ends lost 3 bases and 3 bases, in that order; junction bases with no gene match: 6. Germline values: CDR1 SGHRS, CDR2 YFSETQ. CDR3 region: CASSYDGQANQPQHF. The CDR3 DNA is TGCGCCAGCAGCTACGACGGACAGGCCAATCAGCCCCAGCATTTT.

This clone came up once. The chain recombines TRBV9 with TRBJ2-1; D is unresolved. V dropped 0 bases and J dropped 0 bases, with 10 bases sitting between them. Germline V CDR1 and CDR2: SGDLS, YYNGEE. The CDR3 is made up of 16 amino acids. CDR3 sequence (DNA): TGTGCCAGCAGCGTAGGCTCCGGGCCCTCCTACAATGAGCAGTTCTTC. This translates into CASSVGSGPSYNEQFF. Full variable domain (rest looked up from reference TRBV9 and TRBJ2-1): DSGVTQTPKHLITATGQRVTLRCSPRSGDLSVYWYQQSLDQGLQFLIQYYNGEERAKGNILERFSAQQFPDLHSELNLSSLELGDSALYFCASSVGSGPSYNEQFFGPGTRLTVL.

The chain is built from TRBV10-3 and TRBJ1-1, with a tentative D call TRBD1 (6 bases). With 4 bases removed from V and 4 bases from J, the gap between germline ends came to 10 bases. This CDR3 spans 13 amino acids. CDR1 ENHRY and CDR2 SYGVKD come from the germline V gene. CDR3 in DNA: TGTGCCATCAGTGTCGGGACAATCACTGAAGCTTTCTTT. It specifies CAISVGTITEAFF.

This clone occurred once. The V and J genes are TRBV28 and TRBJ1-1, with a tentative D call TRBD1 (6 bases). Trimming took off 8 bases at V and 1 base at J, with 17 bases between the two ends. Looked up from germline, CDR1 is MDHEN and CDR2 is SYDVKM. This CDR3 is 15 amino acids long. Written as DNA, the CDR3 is TGTGCCAGCCAAAATATAGGGACAACGAACACTGAAGCTTTCTTT. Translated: CASQNIGTTNTEAFF.